A single sample gave rise to the 22 T cell receptor beta chains below, sequenced in a study of blood T cell repertoires in COVID-19. Measured with immunoSEQ multiplex PCR; TCRdb has only the in-frame clones, and not every one. This repertoire shows more than 85,000 clones, under 80% found once; its top ten account for roughly a fifth. Sequencing was done on a sample of peripheral blood. The receptors originated from a woman in her 70s with acute or convalescent COVID-19.

The chain joins TRBV7-9 to TRBJ1-1; a possible D gene is TRBD1 (6 bases). The CDR3 totals 15 residues. Germline V CDR1 and CDR2: SEHNR, FQNEAQ (reference sequence). Trimming removed 3 bases at V and 4 bases at J, with 15 bases between. The CDR3 nucleotides read TGTGCCAGCAGCTTTAGAATGGGAGGGGGCACTGAAGCTTTCTTT. Protein: CASSFRMGGGTEAFF.

This chain joins TRBV5-1 and TRBJ2-1, with a weak D call TRBD1 (5 bases). The length of the CDR3 is 13 residues. V shed 4 bases and J shed 6 bases, with 11 bases lying between them. Germline V gives CDR1 SGHRS, CDR2 YFSETQ. CDR3 bases: TGCGCCAGCAGCGATCAGGGTATCAATGAGCAGTTCTTC. Protein sequence: CASSDQGINEQFF.

The chain links TRBV11-2 to TRBJ2-6; D remains ambiguous. CDR1 is SGHAT, CDR2 FQNNGV, per germline. Trimming pared 5 bases from V and 0 bases from J, leaving 14 bases between. This CDR3 has 17 residues. CDR3: CASSPGPIHSGANVLTF. The CDR3, as DNA: TGTGCCAGCAGCCCGGGTCCGATACACTCTGGGGCCAACGTCCTGACTTTC.

This rearrangement joins TRBV27 to TRBJ2-1; 9 nucleotides match TRBD2. The CDR3 length is 14 residues. Trimming removed 6 bases from V and 3 bases from J; junction bases left unmatched: 3. Per germline, CDR1 MNHEY and CDR2 SMNVEV (reference sequence). The CDR3 DNA reads TGTGCCAGCAGGGTAGCGGGGGTCTACAATGAGCAGTTCTTC. Translated: CASRVAGVYNEQFF.

The chain joins TRBV25-1 to TRBJ2-1; TRBD2 matches at 11 bases. This CDR3 comprises 15 residues. J lost 3 bases, V lost 6 bases, and 4 bases had no gene match. From germline, CDR1 is MGHDK and CDR2 SYGVNS. CDR3 in amino acids: CASSKLAGVYNEQFF. CDR3 nucleotides: TGTGCCAGCAGCAAACTAGCGGGGGTCTACAATGAGCAGTTCTTC.

This clone occurred once. The chain links TRBV29-1 to TRBJ1-1, with D possibly matching TRBD1 (6 bases). Germline V gene sequence: CDR1 SQVTM, CDR2 ANQGSEA. The CDR3 length is 15 residues. V lost 6 bases and J lost 0, with 17 bases in between. CDR3 sequence reads: CSVSRGASMNTEAFF. CDR3 in DNA: TGCAGCGTGTCACGGGGGGCGTCTATGAACACTGAAGCTTTCTTT.

The chain is built from TRBV6-5 and TRBJ2-7; D unclear. The V and J ends lost 6 bases and 0 bases respectively, with 6 bases between them. Germline V gene sequence: CDR1 MNHEY, CDR2 SVGAGI. This CDR3 comprises 12 residues. Here the CDR3 DNA reads TGTGCCAGCAGGCCGCGCTCCTACGAGCAGTACTTC. It specifies CASRPRSYEQYF.

Only one count was recorded for this clone. The chain couples TRBV4-1 to TRBJ1-5, with 7 bases aligning to TRBD1. CDR3 size: 15 residues. The V and J ends lost 3 bases and 6 bases, in that order; junction bases with no gene match: 8. Per germline, CDR1 MGHRA and CDR2 YSYEKL. The CDR3 reads CASSHDGGGVQPQHF. As DNA, the CDR3 is TGCGCCAGCAGCCACGACGGAGGGGGCGTTCAGCCCCAGCATTTT.

The chain is built from TRBV2 and TRBJ2-5; 7 bases align to TRBD1. The CDR3 covers 14 residues. Germline loops: CDR1 SNHLY, CDR2 FYNNEI. V trimming: 6 bases; J trimming: 0 bases; junction bases outside the gene matches: 4. The CDR3 nucleotides are TGTGCCAGCAGCGGGGACAGCAACCAAGAGACCCAGTACTTC. It codes for CASSGDSNQETQYF.

This sequence joins TRBV30 and TRBJ2-6; D might be TRBD1 (6 bases). V was pared by 3 bases and J by 4 bases, with 16 bases between. The germline gives CDR1 GTSNPN, CDR2 SVGIG (reference sequence). The CDR3 totals 16 residues. As DNA, the CDR3 is TGTGCCTGGAGAAAATTCAGGGGTTACGGGGCCAACGTCCTGACTTTC. It specifies CAWRKFRGYGANVLTF. The whole variable domain, remainder taken from reference TRBV30 and TRBJ2-6, is SQTIHQWPATLVQPVGSPLSLECTVEGTSNPNLYWYRQAAGRGLQLLFYSVGIGQISSEVPQNLSASRPQDRQFILSSKKLLLSDSGFYLCAWRKFRGYGANVLTFGAGSRLTVL.

The V and J genes are TRBV28 and TRBJ2-1; the D gene is possibly TRBD1 (5 bases). The CDR3 extends over 17 amino acids. V was clipped by 1 base and J by 5 bases, with 18 bases between them. The germline CDR1 and CDR2 sequences are MDHEN and SYDVKM. The CDR3 is CASSLSTAGRRHNEQFF. The CDR3 nucleotides read TGTGCCAGCAGTTTATCCACGGCAGGGCGGCGACACAATGAGCAGTTCTTC.

This clone has at least ten counts. CDR3 sequence (DNA): TGTGCCAGCAGTTCTTCAGGGAATGGCTACACCTTC. Its translation: CASSSSGNGYTF. V is TRBV12-3 or TRBV12-4 and J is TRBJ1-2; the D gene is possibly TRBD1 (5 bases). V was trimmed by 4 bases and J by 6 bases, leaving 9 bases between them. CDR3 length equals 12 residues.

The chain recombines TRBV10-1 with TRBJ2-4; 8 bases line up with TRBD1. The V and J ends lost 8 bases and 5 bases, in that order; junction bases with no gene match: 5. The CDR3 length is 13 residues. Germline CDR1 reads WNHNN; CDR2 reads SYGVQD (reference sequence). The CDR3 protein is CASSDRVENIQYF. The CDR3 DNA is TGCGCCAGCTCGGACAGGGTCGAAAACATTCAGTACTTC.

This chain connects TRBV11-2 to TRBJ2-5; D not certain. Trimming pared 3 bases from V and 4 bases from J, leaving 12 bases between. The germline V gene encodes CDR1 SGHAT and CDR2 FQNNGV. The CDR3 has 14 amino acids. The CDR3 sequence is CASSFSEVLETQYF. DNA of the CDR3: TGTGCCAGCAGCTTTTCAGAGGTGTTAGAGACCCAGTACTTC. Full variable domain (outside the CDR3, taken from reference TRBV11-2 and TRBJ2-5): EAGVAQSPRYKIIEKRQSVAFWCNPISGHATLYWYQQILGQGPKLLIQFQNNGVVDDSQLPKDRFSAERLKGVDSTLKIQPAKLEDSAVYLCASSFSEVLETQYFGPGTRLLVL.

This clone appeared once. V gene TRBV30 combines with J gene TRBJ1-2, with 7 bases identical to TRBD1. V was pared by 5 bases and J by 6 bases, with 9 bases of the junction left unmatched. The V gene's germline CDR1 is GTSNPN and CDR2 SVGIG (reference sequence). The CDR3 extends over 13 amino acids. CDR3 sequence: CAWEGAGLHGYTF. CDR3 bases: TGTGCCTGGGAGGGGGCAGGGCTACATGGCTACACCTTC.

This chain links TRBV29-1 with TRBJ2-7; TRBD1 aligns across 7 bases. The germline gives CDR1 SQVTM, CDR2 ANQGSEA. This CDR3 has 13 residues. Trimming removed 2 bases from V and 2 bases from J; junction bases left unmatched: 3. The CDR3 DNA is TGCAGCGTTGAAAGAACAGGGGCCTACGAGCAGTACTTC. Translated, it gives CSVERTGAYEQYF.

The genes are TRBV7-8 and TRBJ2-7; 8 bases agree with TRBD1. Germline V gene lookup returns CDR1 SGHVS and CDR2 FQNEAQ. This CDR3 has 15 amino acids. Unmatched junction bases numbered 5, after V lost 1 base and J lost 3 bases. The CDR3, as DNA: TGTGCCAGCAGCTTAGTAGCAGGGGGCATCTACGAGCAGTACTTC. This translates into CASSLVAGGIYEQYF.

This clone was observed a few times. The chain links TRBV10-1 to TRBJ1-3; TRBD1 matches 7 bases. After removal of 0 bases from V and 2 bases from J, the junction contained 4 bases not matched to a gene. This CDR3 comprises 16 residues. Germline assignment: CDR1 WNHNN and CDR2 SYGVQD (reference sequence). The CDR3, as DNA: TGCGCCAGCAGTGAGTCTAAGGGGGCAACTGGAAACACCATATATTTT. It yields the protein CASSESKGATGNTIYF.

V is TRBV5-4 and J is TRBJ2-7, with 8 positions matching TRBD1. CDR1 and CDR2 from the germline V gene are SGHNT and YYREEE (reference sequence). V lost 0 bases to trimming and J lost 3 bases; unmatched junction nucleotides: 5. This CDR3 contains 15 residues. The CDR3 here is CASSLVPGQDYEQYF. For the CDR3, the DNA is TGTGCCAGCAGCTTGGTACCGGGACAGGACTACGAGCAGTACTTC.

The rearrangement links TRBV30 to TRBJ1-4; TRBD1 might be the D (6 bases). Per germline, CDR1 GTSNPN and CDR2 SVGIG (reference sequence). The CDR3 loop spans 15 amino acids. V dropped 0 bases and J dropped 7 bases, with 15 bases sitting between them. CDR3 DNA: TGTGCCTGGAGTGTTCAAGGGGGTCGGAGTGAAAAACTGTTTTTT. The encoded protein is CAWSVQGGRSEKLFF.

The V call is TRBV29-1, the J call TRBJ2-3; TRBD1 matches 8 bases. V shed 2 bases and J 3 bases; nucleotides not matched to a gene: 7. The CDR3 runs to 15 residues. The germline V gene has CDR1 SQVTM and CDR2 ANQGSEA. The CDR3 DNA is TGCAGCGTTGAATCGGGACAGGAATTGACAGATACGCAGTATTTT. Encoded protein: CSVESGQELTDTQYF.

This clone is a singleton in its sample. J is TRBJ1-1 and V is TRBV2, with D perhaps matching TRBD1 (6 bases). The V gene lost 4 bases and the J gene lost 1 base, with 13 bases spanning the gap. The CDR3 sequence is 15 residues long. The germline CDR1 and CDR2 sequences are SNHLY and FYNNEI. In DNA, the CDR3 is TGTGCCAGCAGTGCAACAGGGAAAAAGAACACTGAAGCTTTCTTT. This codes for CASSATGKKNTEAFF.